Listed below are T cell receptor beta chains from one sample, sequenced in a study of shared clonotypes between healthy human individuals. The table came from immunoSEQ multiplex PCR; TCRdb's copy has only in-frame clones and leaves some out. The sample lists fewer than 3 million clones; about nine tenths were seen once. The source material was naive CD4+ T cells from PBMCs. These TCRs come from a man aged 18 to 30 in good health. Some clones in this sample may be carry-over from other donors' samples. The conserved cysteine and the conserved F or W are not part of the CDR3 here. The D gene is left open where the match is weak.

d_call: TRBD2; j_call: TRBJ2-2; v_call: TRBV2; cdr3_aa: ASSFSGGGAGELF
d_call: TRBD2; j_call: TRBJ2-7; v_call: TRBV27; cdr3_aa: ASSRLAGGPSPNEQY
d_call: .; j_call: TRBJ2-7; v_call: TRBV6-1; cdr3_aa: ASSEAGTLSYEQY
d_call: .; j_call: TRBJ2-1; v_call: TRBV18; cdr3_aa: ASSPMHSSYNEQF
d_call: .; j_call: TRBJ2-3; v_call: TRBV4-3; cdr3_aa: ASSLDGTGITDTQY
d_call: TRBD2; j_call: TRBJ2-5; v_call: TRBV5-1; cdr3_aa: ASSLSSGKETQY
d_call: .; j_call: TRBJ2-6; v_call: TRBV27; cdr3_aa: ASSSGSGANVLT
d_call: .; j_call: TRBJ2-7; v_call: TRBV5-1; cdr3_aa: ASSGPSYEQY
d_call: .; j_call: TRBJ1-2; v_call: TRBV6-9; cdr3_aa: ASSYSGTSYGYT
d_call: TRBD2; j_call: TRBJ2-2; v_call: TRBV7-2; cdr3_aa: ASRAGSGSNGGELF
d_call: .; j_call: TRBJ1-3; v_call: TRBV6-6; cdr3_aa: ASSSAGGLSGNTIY
d_call: TRBD2; j_call: TRBJ2-2; v_call: TRBV4-1; cdr3_aa: ASSHSPALAGGPGNTGELF
d_call: .; j_call: TRBJ2-3; v_call: TRBV28; cdr3_aa: ASKVGWTDTQY
d_call: .; j_call: TRBJ1-2; v_call: TRBV27; cdr3_aa: ASSYHTGTSYT
d_call: .; j_call: TRBJ2-7; v_call: TRBV2; cdr3_aa: ASSESPTAGKQY
d_call: .; j_call: TRBJ2-4; v_call: TRBV10-1; cdr3_aa: ASSDRGLGKNIQY
d_call: TRBD2; j_call: TRBJ2-1; v_call: TRBV19; cdr3_aa: ASSTNSGSSYNEQF
d_call: TRBD1; j_call: TRBJ2-7; v_call: TRBV28; cdr3_aa: ATISTGRDEQY
d_call: .; j_call: TRBJ2-7; v_call: TRBV18; cdr3_aa: ASSPPDATYEQY
d_call: .; j_call: TRBJ2-5; v_call: TRBV25-1; cdr3_aa: ASSGPGQETQY
d_call: TRBD2; j_call: TRBJ2-2; v_call: TRBV25-1; cdr3_aa: ATSPAGAAGELF
d_call: TRBD1; j_call: TRBJ1-4; v_call: TRBV6-1; cdr3_aa: ASTGGVTNEKLF